These 11 T cell receptor beta chains were all obtained from the same sample, sequenced in a study of blood T cells in healthy people across ages. A second PCR, run for roughly 7 to 12 cycles, used a sample-barcoded 5' primer plus a J-beta primer mix. TCRdb fed the 5' RACE reads into MiXCR, producing one record per CDR3 protein. The sample records 2 million or so distinct CDR3 sequences, 40% to 55% being singletons. Sequencing was carried out using blood. Receptors originate from a woman between 40 and 50 years old in good health.

The genes are TRBV24-1 and TRBJ2-1; no firm D call. The CDR3 length is 15 residues. Looked up from germline, CDR1 is KGHDR and CDR2 is SFDVKD. V lost 5 bases, J lost 1 base, and 11 bases lay in between. The DNA for the CDR3 is TGTGCCACCAGTGCCTCCAGGAGTTCCTACAATGAGCAGTTCTTC. Encoded protein: CATSASRSSYNEQFF.

This clonotype has just a few counts. The chain joins TRBV6-2 or TRBV6-3 to TRBJ1-2; D gene unclear. This CDR3 comprises 19 residues. Germline V gene data show CDR1 as MNHEY and CDR2 as SVGEGT. Trimming shortened V by 0 bases and J by 4 bases, and 24 bases separated the two germline ends. Written as DNA, the CDR3 is TGTGCCAGCAGTTACTCGAAGGATCAGGAAATTAAAATACGCTATGGCTACACCTTC. It specifies CASSYSKDQEIKIRYGYTF.

The chain employs TRBV7-2 and TRBJ2-5; maybe TRBD1 (5 bases). Germline-derived CDR1 and CDR2 are SGHTA and FQGNSA. CDR3 length equals 15 residues. The V gene lost 2 bases and the J gene lost 3 bases, with 13 bases spanning the gap. As DNA, the CDR3 is TGTGCCAGCAGCTTATGGTCGGGCAGGGAAGAGACCCAGTACTTC. Residues: CASSLWSGREETQYF. Using reference TRBV7-2 and TRBJ2-5 for the parts outside the CDR3, the full variable domain is GAGVSQSPSNKVTEKGKDVELRCDPISGHTALYWYRQSLGQGLEFLIYFQGNSAPDKSGLPSDRFSAERTGGSVSTLTIQRTQQEDSAVYLCASSLWSGREETQYFGPGTRLLVL.

This clonotype was detected only once. The gene calls are TRBV15 and TRBJ2-5, with 7 bases lining up with TRBD1. Losses at the gene ends were 9 bases for V and 1 base for J; bases not matched to a gene: 8. This CDR3 has 14 residues. Germline lookup yields CDR1 LNHNV and CDR2 YYDKDF (reference sequence). The CDR3 DNA reads TGTGCCACTCGACCCGGACAGGCCCAAGAGACCCAGTACTTC. This gives the protein CATRPGQAQETQYF.

This chain uses TRBV2 with TRBJ2-7, with D perhaps TRBD2 (5 bases). Germline V lookup: CDR1 SNHLY, CDR2 FYNNEI. V was cut by 7 bases and J by 2 bases, with 9 bases left in between. The CDR3 contains 12 residues. CDR3 protein: CASNSVTYEQYF. Written as DNA, the CDR3 is TGTGCCAGCAATAGCGTGACCTACGAGCAGTACTTC.

This clonotype was seen a few times. The chain has TRBV6-5 and TRBJ2-5; the D gene is possibly TRBD2 (5 bases). Germline values: CDR1 MNHEY, CDR2 SVGAGI. The CDR3 loop spans 13 amino acids. V gave up 6 bases and J gave up 3 bases, with 11 bases separating them. The CDR3 loop is CASRRGWEETQYF. DNA of the CDR3: TGTGCCAGCAGGAGAGGGTGGGAAGAGACCCAGTACTTC.

This chain links TRBV4-3 with TRBJ2-5; 12 bases are a match to TRBD2. J was trimmed by 1 base and V by 3 bases; bases with no gene match: 3. From germline, CDR1 is LGHNA and CDR2 YSLEER. The CDR3 has 16 amino acids. The CDR3 DNA sequence: TGCGCCAGCAGCCAGTGGACTAGCGGGGTCCAAGAGACCCAGTACTTC. This translates into CASSQWTSGVQETQYF.

V and J are TRBV5-5 and TRBJ2-1; D remains unclear. This CDR3 spans 15 amino acids. V was cut by 4 bases and J by 4 bases, with 15 bases left in between. CDR1 SGHKS and CDR2 YYEKEE come from the germline V gene (reference sequence). The CDR3 coding sequence is TGTGCCAGCAGCCTGCTCCGGGCCCGTTACAATGAGCAGTTCTTC. Protein product: CASSLLRARYNEQFF.

The chain links TRBV10-3 to TRBJ2-1; D ambiguous. From germline, CDR1 is ENHRY and CDR2 SYGVKD. This CDR3 is built from 11 residues. V was pared by 0 bases and J by 9 bases, with 3 bases between. This chain's CDR3 is CAISESSEQFF. As DNA, the CDR3 is TGTGCCATCAGTGAGTCCAGTGAGCAGTTCTTC.

This chain connects TRBV20-1 to TRBJ2-1; D unclear. CDR1 and CDR2 from the germline V gene are DFQATT and SNEGSKA (reference sequence). The CDR3 totals 15 residues. Trimming took 5 bases from V and 5 from J, leaving 19 bases between them. CDR3 region: CSAPRVGFNHNEQFF. CDR3 nucleotide sequence: TGCAGTGCTCCCCGGGTGGGGTTTAACCACAATGAGCAGTTCTTC.

The CDR3 loop is CSAGGGEIDTQYF. DNA of the CDR3: TGCAGCGCTGGTGGTGGGGAGATAGATACGCAGTATTTT. The rearrangement uses TRBV29-1 and TRBJ2-3; a possible D gene is TRBD2 (5 bases). V was clipped by 7 bases and J by 5 bases, with 16 bases between them. Germline-derived CDR1 and CDR2 are SQVTM and ANQGSEA. This CDR3 region has 13 residues.